One and the same sample provided the 27 T cell receptor beta chains below, sequenced in a study of shared clonotypes between healthy human individuals (dated by TCRdb to 2018 to 2020). To prepare the library, the immunoSEQ multiplex PCR assay was applied. TCRdb provides this immuneACCESS table in a form limited to in-frame rearrangements. Some clones are lacking; in checked studies, under half of them reflect an unresolved V gene, and why the rest are absent is not known. For this sample the table gives some 2,500,000 clones, of which roughly 93% were detected only once. The ten largest clonotypes hold 0.36% of the sample. Sequencing input: naive CD4+ T cells from PBMCs. The label giving this sample's cell subset or site can be read as: CD45RA+ positively selected. The receptors were sampled from a man aged 18 to 29 in good health. Some clones in this sample may be carry-over from other donors' samples.

This clone showed up just a few times. This chain connects TRBV5-1 to TRBJ2-7; D unclear. Germline CDR1 is SGHRS and CDR2 is YFSETQ. This CDR3 spans 12 amino acids. V lost 2 bases, J lost 5 bases, and 8 bases lay in between. The CDR3 DNA sequence: TGCGCCAGCAGCTTCCTTCAGAACGAGCAGTACTTC. Translation: CASSFLQNEQYF.

The chain couples TRBV2 to TRBJ2-5; 8 positions match TRBD2. Unmatched junction bases numbered 3, after V lost 2 bases and J lost 7 bases. This CDR3 has 13 residues. Germline V CDR1 and CDR2: SNHLY, FYNNEI. The CDR3 sequence: CASSERREVTQYF. As DNA, the CDR3 is TGTGCCAGCAGTGAACGGCGGGAGGTGACCCAGTACTTC. The variable domain in full, with the rest retrieved from reference TRBV2 and TRBJ2-5, is EPEVTQTPSHQVTQMGQEVILRCVPISNHLYFYWYRQILGQKVEFLVSFYNNEISEKSEIFDDQFSVERPDGSNFTLKIRSTKLEDSAMYFCASSERREVTQYFGPGTRLLVL.

This clone was counted once. The chain has TRBV5-1 and TRBJ2-5, with no clear D. Germline V gene data show CDR1 as SGHRS and CDR2 as YFSETQ. V gave up 0 bases and J gave up 4 bases, with 13 bases separating them. This CDR3 is built from 15 residues. CDR3 in amino acids: CASSLAGSGSETQYF. CDR3 bases: TGCGCCAGCAGCTTGGCCGGCTCAGGTTCAGAGACCCAGTACTTC.

This rearrangement joins TRBV2 to TRBJ2-1; TRBD2 aligns across 10 bases. Germline CDR1 reads SNHLY; CDR2 reads FYNNEI. The CDR3 runs 15 residues. V was pared by 4 bases and J by 9 bases, with 9 bases of the junction left unmatched. The CDR3 nucleotides are TGTGCCAGCAGTGGGACTAGCGGCCCGAGCGGTGAGCAGTTCTTC. This sequence encodes CASSGTSGPSGEQFF.

CDR3 in DNA: TGTGCCAGCAGTTTCCAGGGTATCGGTGGCTACACCTTC. This sequence encodes CASSFQGIGGYTF. The rearrangement uses TRBV28 and TRBJ1-2; a possible D gene is TRBD1 (5 bases). The ends were cut back, 3 bases at V and 7 bases at J, with 12 bases in the middle. This CDR3 contains 13 residues. Looked up from germline, CDR1 is MDHEN and CDR2 is SYDVKM.

The chain recombines TRBV28 with TRBJ2-7; D unclear. Germline V gene lookup returns CDR1 MDHEN and CDR2 SYDVKM. This CDR3 is built from 11 residues. V dropped 7 bases and J dropped 4 bases, with 8 bases sitting between them. The CDR3: CASTEDYEQYF. CDR3 bases: TGTGCCAGCACGGAAGATTACGAGCAGTACTTC. Supplemented by reference TRBV28 and TRBJ2-7, the full variable domain reads DVKVTQSSRYLVKRTGEKVFLECVQDMDHENMFWYRQDPGLGLRLIYFSYDVKMKEKGDIPEGYSVSREKKERFSLILESASTNQTSMYLCASTEDYEQYFGPGTRLTVT.

The gene calls are TRBV6-5 and TRBJ1-2; TRBD1 agrees at 12 bases. Germline V gene sequence: CDR1 MNHEY, CDR2 SVGAGI. The CDR3 has 15 residues. With V trimmed by 4 bases and J by 5 bases, 5 bases remained unmatched. The CDR3: CASSSGTGGVYGYTF. Written as DNA, the CDR3 is TGTGCCAGCAGTTCCGGGACAGGGGGCGTATATGGCTACACCTTC.

The chain uses TRBV6-4 and TRBJ2-7, with TRBD2 matching 14 bases. There are 19 residues in the CDR3. Losses at the gene ends were 0 bases for V and 2 bases for J; bases not matched to a gene: 9. Germline V gives CDR1 MRHNA, CDR2 SNTAGT. CDR3 DNA sequence: TGTGCCAGCAGTGACTCGGGACTAGCGGGAGAGGGCCTCCCCTACGAGCAGTACTTC. Translated: CASSDSGLAGEGLPYEQYF.

The chain combines TRBV6-1 with TRBJ1-2; no reliable D call. The germline CDR1 and CDR2 sequences are MNHNS and SASEGT. Trimming cost V 0 bases and J 4 bases, with 12 bases left between them. This CDR3 comprises 15 residues. CDR3 coding DNA: TGTGCCAGCAGTGAAGCCTGGGTTACAACCTATGGCTACACCTTC. Its protein product is CASSEAWVTTYGYTF.

This chain joins TRBV6-1 and TRBJ2-7, with D possibly being TRBD1 (8 bases). Germline-derived CDR1 and CDR2 are MNHNS and SASEGT. V lost 1 base and J lost 2, with 12 bases in between. This CDR3 spans 15 amino acids. As DNA, the CDR3 is TGTGCCAGCAGTGAAGTACAGGGGGGGGCCTACGAGCAGTACTTC. This codes for CASSEVQGGAYEQYF.

This clone came up a few times. The chain uses TRBV23-1 and TRBJ1-3, with TRBD1 identical over 7 bases. TRBV23-1 is labeled an ORF, and its function is uncertain. There are 15 residues in the CDR3. With 4 bases clipped from V and 1 base from J, the junction kept 4 bases outside the gene matches. The CDR3 DNA reads TGCGCCAGCAGTCGACCACAGGGGTCTGGAAACACCATATATTTT. Its translation: CASSRPQGSGNTIYF.

The genes are TRBV6-5 and TRBJ2-7; TRBD1 matches at 9 bases. V was clipped by 4 bases and J by 9 bases; unmatched bases: 4. Germline loops: CDR1 MNHEY, CDR2 SVGAGI. This CDR3 spans 12 amino acids. This CDR3 is CASSSRTGVQYF. CDR3 in DNA: TGTGCCAGCAGTTCTCGGACAGGGGTGCAGTACTTC.

The chain links TRBV28 to TRBJ1-2; perhaps TRBD1 as D (6 bases). Germline V CDR1 and CDR2: MDHEN, SYDVKM. This CDR3 is built from 16 residues. Between the trimmed V and J ends, which lost 1 base and 3 bases, there was a span of 15 bases. The CDR3 protein is CASSLFATGSHYGYTF. The DNA for the CDR3 is TGTGCCAGCAGTTTATTTGCGACAGGTTCACACTATGGCTACACCTTC.

Concerning this clone itself: Additional DNA sequences in this sample encode the identical CDR3. CDR3 in amino acids: CASSLRGGELFF. For the CDR3, the DNA is TGTGCCAGCAGTTTAAGGGGCGGGGAGCTGTTTTTT. The chain employs TRBV27 and TRBJ2-2; a possible D gene is TRBD1 (5 bases). The germline gives CDR1 MNHEY, CDR2 SMNVEV (reference sequence). Trimming took off 2 bases at V and 7 bases at J, with 5 bases between the two ends. The CDR3 runs to 12 residues.

This sequence joins TRBV18 and TRBJ1-1; D is possibly TRBD1 (6 bases). The CDR3 is 20 amino acids. Germline V gene lookup returns CDR1 KGHSH and CDR2 LQKENI. V shed 6 bases and J shed 2 bases, with 31 bases lying between them. Here the CDR3 reads CASSPNLVGGSAAPNTEAFF. In DNA form, the CDR3 reads TGTGCCAGCTCCCCGAACCTCGTCGGGGGCTCGGCGGCACCTAACACTGAAGCTTTCTTT.

CDR3 nucleotide sequence: TGTGCCAGGACCCCGACAGCGTGGGACCACGAGCAGTACTTC. This encodes CARTPTAWDHEQYF. The chain carries TRBV11-2 and TRBJ2-7; D could derive from TRBD1 or TRBD2 (5 bases each). The CDR3 length is 14 residues. CDR1 and CDR2 from the germline V gene are SGHAT and FQNNGV. V was cut by 9 bases and J by 5 bases, with 20 bases left in between.

Details on this clone: This sample includes further DNA sequences coding for the same CDR3. J is TRBJ1-5 and V is TRBV27; no firm D call. V shed 2 bases and J shed 6 bases, with 5 bases lying between them. The CDR3 loop spans 12 amino acids. Germline-derived CDR1 and CDR2 are MNHEY and SMNVEV (reference sequence). CDR3 sequence reads: CASSLLGQPQHF. In DNA, the CDR3 is TGTGCCAGCAGTTTACTGGGTCAGCCCCAGCATTTT.

This chain links TRBV13 with TRBJ1-3; D unresolved. Germline lookup yields CDR1 PRHDT and CDR2 FYEKMQ (reference sequence). This CDR3 spans 15 amino acids. Trimming cost V 5 bases and J 2 bases, with 13 bases left between them. In DNA, the CDR3 is TGTGCCAGCAGCACCCGCATGGCAGCTGGAAACACCATATATTTT. As protein: CASSTRMAAGNTIYF.

The chain employs TRBV6-1 and TRBJ2-7, with 12 bases identical to TRBD2. The J segment lost 3 bases and the V segment lost 4 bases, leaving 10 bases of the junction unmatched. CDR1 MNHNS and CDR2 SASEGT come from the germline V gene. The CDR3 runs 17 residues. As DNA, the CDR3 is TGTGCCAGCAGTGTCGAGAGACTAGCGGGAGTGAGCTACGAGCAGTACTTC. This codes for CASSVERLAGVSYEQYF.

Points on this clone: This sample includes further DNA sequences coding for the same CDR3. The rearrangement joins TRBV7-2 to TRBJ2-7; D not certain. This CDR3 region has 12 residues. V lost 4 bases, J lost 2 bases, and 6 bases lay in between. Germline V gene sequence: CDR1 SGHTA, CDR2 FQGNSA. CDR3 nucleotide sequence: TGTGCCAGCAGCTCTAGTGCCTACGAGCAGTACTTC. Its translation is CASSSSAYEQYF.

The rearrangement uses TRBV5-1 and TRBJ1-6, with 9 positions matching TRBD1. The junction had 7 bases not matched to a gene; V was cut back by 3 bases and J by 6 bases. Germline CDR1 reads SGHRS; CDR2 reads YFSETQ. There are 16 residues in the CDR3. The CDR3 nucleotides read TGCGCCAGCAGCTCGGGGACAGGGCTCACTAATTCACCCCTCCACTTT. Protein sequence: CASSSGTGLTNSPLHF. The whole variable domain, remainder taken from reference TRBV5-1 and TRBJ1-6, is KAGVTQTPRYLIKTRGQQVTLSCSPISGHRSVSWYQQTPGQGLQFLFEYFSETQRNKGNFPGRFSGRQFSNSRSEMNVSTLELGDSALYLCASSSGTGLTNSPLHFGNGTRLTVT.

Of note for this clone: The sample holds other DNA sequences that translate to the same CDR3. The V call is TRBV7-2, the J call TRBJ2-7; 7 bases match TRBD1. Germline CDR1 SGHTA, CDR2 FQGNSA. V was pared by 1 base and J by 4 bases, with 7 bases of the junction left unmatched. This CDR3 region has 15 residues. The CDR3: CASSLGQGGSYEQYF. The DNA of the CDR3 is TGTGCCAGCAGCTTAGGACAGGGTGGTTCATACGAGCAGTACTTC.

The V and J genes are TRBV28 and TRBJ1-5, with TRBD1 matching 8 bases. Germline CDR1 reads MDHEN; CDR2 reads SYDVKM. This CDR3 comprises 16 residues. The V segment lost 4 bases and the J segment 6 bases; nucleotides outside the gene matches: 11. This chain's CDR3 is CASSYPTGASSQPQHF. DNA of the CDR3: TGTGCCAGCAGTTACCCGACAGGGGCTTCAAGTCAGCCCCAGCATTTT.

The gene calls are TRBV29-1 and TRBJ2-1, with 10 bases that match TRBD2. This CDR3 region has 15 residues. The germline gives CDR1 SQVTM, CDR2 ANQGSEA. The V and J ends lost 7 bases and 15 bases, in that order; junction bases with no gene match: 21. CDR3 in DNA: TGCAGCGCCGCTTGGACCGGGACTAGCGACGCCCTGGGGTTCTTC. Protein: CSAAWTGTSDALGFF.

The rearrangement joins TRBV27 to TRBJ1-4, with D maybe TRBD1 (6 bases). V was pared by 5 bases and J by 8 bases, with 15 bases between. This CDR3 contains 14 residues. Germline CDR1 and CDR2: MNHEY and SMNVEV (reference sequence). CDR3 protein: CASSRWGAREKLFF. The CDR3 coding sequence is TGTGCCAGCAGTCGTTGGGGGGCGCGGGAAAAACTGTTTTTT.

The rearrangement links TRBV5-1 to TRBJ1-1; 8 bases line up with TRBD1. The germline V gene has CDR1 SGHRS and CDR2 YFSETQ. The V and J ends lost 3 bases and 5 bases, in that order; junction bases with no gene match: 9. CDR3 length: 15 amino acids. DNA for the CDR3: TGCGCCAGCAGCTCCCCAGACAGGGGTAGGACTGAAGCTTTCTTT. It yields the protein CASSSPDRGRTEAFF.

V is TRBV28 and J is TRBJ1-5, with D uncertain. The CDR3 is 15 residues long. Trimming removed 5 bases from V and 4 bases from J, with 15 bases in between. The V gene's germline CDR1 is MDHEN and CDR2 SYDVKM. CDR3 coding DNA: TGTGCCAGCAGTCCTCCCATGGGTGGAAATCAGCCCCAGCATTTT. It codes for CASSPPMGGNQPQHF. The full variable domain, in which reference TRBV28 and TRBJ1-5 provide the parts outside the CDR3, is DVKVTQSSRYLVKRTGEKVFLECVQDMDHENMFWYRQDPGLGLRLIYFSYDVKMKEKGDIPEGYSVSREKKERFSLILESASTNQTSMYLCASSPPMGGNQPQHFGDGTRLSIL.